This passage covers 14 T cell receptor beta chains from one sample sequenced in a study of sequential checkpoint blockade in melanoma (dated by TCRdb to between 2018 and 2020). Library preparation used the immunoSEQ multiplex PCR assay. What TCRdb holds here is the immuneACCESS table cut down to in-frame rearrangements. Part of the clones is not present; checked against another copy, under half of the missing clones reflect an unresolved V gene, and the others are unexplained. This sample comprises about 4,000 clones, approximately 20% of them detected only once. The ten largest clonotypes hold 26% of the sample. The treatment or condition label of this sample denotes: randomized to nivolumab then ipilimumab (arm A) or the reverse (arm B). Sample: tumor tissue (inferred from file names), taken from a patient given nivolumab and ipilimumab in sequence. These receptor sequences come from a human donor with melanoma.

This sequence joins TRBV5-1 and TRBJ2-3; 9 bases match TRBD2. Germline V gene lookup returns CDR1 SGHRS and CDR2 YFSETQ. Trimming took 1 base from V and 12 from J; bases not matched to a gene: 12. CDR3 size: 15 residues. CDR3 sequence reads: CASSLSGVAGAHQYF. CDR3 nucleotide sequence: TGCGCCAGCAGCTTGTCTGGGGTAGCGGGGGCCCATCAGTATTTT.

This clone was observed a few times. The rearrangement joins TRBV29-1 to TRBJ1-1, with TRBD1 matching over 8 bases. V lost 4 bases to trimming and J lost 4 bases; unmatched junction nucleotides: 8. The germline V gene has CDR1 SQVTM and CDR2 ANQGSEA. This CDR3 has 14 residues. The CDR3 protein is CSVGAGGLITEAFF. CDR3 sequence (DNA): TGCAGCGTTGGGGCAGGGGGCTTGATCACTGAAGCTTTCTTT.

The chain employs TRBV18 and TRBJ2-2; 7 bases agree with TRBD1. Germline CDR1 is KGHSH and CDR2 is LQKENI. CDR3 length: 16 residues. V was pared by 4 bases and J by 7 bases, with 12 bases of the junction left unmatched. The CDR3 reads CASSRIRTGNGGELFF. The CDR3 nucleotides are TGTGCCAGCTCACGAATTCGGACAGGCAACGGCGGGGAGCTGTTTTTT. The full variable domain, its missing parts supplied by reference TRBV18 and TRBJ2-2, is NAGVMQNPRHLVRRRGQEARLRCSPMKGHSHVYWYRQLPEEGLKFMVYLQKENIIDESGMPKERFSAEFPKEGPSILRIQQVVRGDSAAYFCASSRIRTGNGGELFFGEGSRLTVL.

This clone was found a few times. The chain is built from TRBV9 and TRBJ2-1; no reliable D call. The germline V gene encodes CDR1 SGDLS and CDR2 YYNGEE. The length of the CDR3 is 15 residues. Between the trimmed V and J ends, which lost 5 bases and 9 bases, there was a span of 21 bases. Here the CDR3 reads CASSRSSVFQSEQFF. CDR3 sequence (DNA): TGTGCCAGCAGTCGAAGCAGTGTTTTTCAGAGTGAGCAGTTCTTC.

The chain recombines TRBV19 with TRBJ1-5; tentatively, D is TRBD1 (6 bases). CDR1 is LNHDA and CDR2 is SQIVND in the germline V gene (reference sequence). This CDR3 contains 15 residues. Trimming pared 6 bases from V and 0 bases from J, leaving 12 bases between. CDR3 nucleotide sequence: TGTGCCAGTAGACCCGACAGGTCTAGCAATCAGCCCCAGCATTTT. It translates to CASRPDRSSNQPQHF.

This clone was picked up many times. The rearrangement joins TRBV11-3 to TRBJ1-1; 9 bases fit TRBD1. Germline-derived CDR1 and CDR2 are SGHNT and YENEEA. The CDR3 covers 14 residues. J lost 4 bases, V lost 6 bases, and 6 bases had no gene match. The CDR3 DNA reads TGTGCCAGCAGGACAGGGGGTTGGGTCACTGAAGCTTTCTTT. This encodes CASRTGGWVTEAFF.

This clone has more than one count but fewer than ten. J is TRBJ2-5 and V is TRBV12-2; TRBD2 was called by the table and not checked on the DNA. TRBV12-2 is deemed a pseudogene. The CDR3 totals 17 residues. The CDR3 nucleotides read TGTGCAAGTCGCTCCCCCAGCGGGGGCAGGAGCCAAGAGACCCAGTACTTC. Its translation: CASRSPSGGRSQETQYF.

This clone has just a few counts. The V call is TRBV6-8, the J call TRBJ2-1; possibly TRBD2 for D (5 bases). V lost 10 bases to trimming and J lost 5 bases, with 21 bases between them. The length of the CDR3 is 15 residues. Germline CDR1 and CDR2: MNHGY and SAAAGT. The CDR3: CAIRKREGLDNEQFF. As DNA, the CDR3 is TGTGCCATCAGGAAGAGGGAAGGTCTGGACAATGAGCAGTTCTTC.

The table lists this clone with many counts. The gene calls are TRBV11-3 and TRBJ1-2; D is possibly TRBD1 (6 bases). CDR3 length: 16 amino acids. Germline V gene data show CDR1 as SGHNT and CDR2 as YENEEA. The germline V and J ends were trimmed by 5 bases and 5 bases, with 21 bases remaining between them. The CDR3 bases are TGTGCCAGCAGCGGGGACAAGGCCCTGTATTCATATGGCTACACCTTC. It codes for CASSGDKALYSYGYTF.

The chain couples TRBV28 to TRBJ2-3; 7 bases line up with TRBD1. The CDR3 has 13 amino acids. Trimming took 10 bases from V and 3 from J; bases not matched to a gene: 7. Germline CDR1 and CDR2: MDHEN and SYDVKM. In nucleotides, the CDR3 is TGTGCCATAGAAGGGGGCCGGACAGATACGCAGTATTTT. Its translation: CAIEGGRTDTQYF.

In its sample, this clone was seen many times. This chain uses TRBV11-3 with TRBJ1-5, with no clear D. V was cut by 0 bases and J by 2 bases, with 11 bases left in between. Germline loops: CDR1 SGHNT, CDR2 YENEEA. This CDR3 comprises 16 residues. The CDR3 DNA reads as TGTGCCAGCAGCTTAGAAACGGTCGGAGGCAATCAGCCCCAGCATTTT. Amino acids: CASSLETVGGNQPQHF.

This clone was found a few times. The chain combines TRBV9 with TRBJ1-4, with TRBD1 matching over 8 bases. Germline V gene data show CDR1 as SGDLS and CDR2 as YYNGEE. The CDR3 consists of 13 residues. The V segment lost 3 bases and the J segment 10 bases; nucleotides outside the gene matches: 5. CDR3 nucleotides: TGTGCCAGCAGCGCAGGGGGCGGTGGAAAACTGTTTTTT. Translation: CASSAGGGGKLFF.

The V call is TRBV6-8, the J call TRBJ1-5; perhaps TRBD1 as D (5 bases). In germline, CDR1 is MNHGY, CDR2 SAAAGT. The CDR3 runs to 16 residues. V lost 5 bases and J 1 base, leaving 15 bases between the germline ends. In DNA, the CDR3 is TGTGCCAGCAGTAGGGGCGTCAGGGAAAGCAATCAGCCCCAGCATTTT. Translating it yields CASSRGVRESNQPQHF.

A few counts support this clone. J is TRBJ1-1 and V is TRBV11-3, with D hard to call. The CDR3 runs to 14 residues. CDR1 is SGHNT, CDR2 YENEEA, per germline. V lost 1 base, J lost 4 bases, and 10 bases lay in between. This chain's CDR3 is CASSLVGGGTEAFF. CDR3 nucleotides: TGTGCCAGCAGCTTAGTCGGAGGAGGCACTGAAGCTTTCTTT. The full variable domain, rest sourced from reference TRBV11-3 and TRBJ1-1, is EAGVVQSPRYKIIEKKQPVAFWCNPISGHNTLYWYLQNLGQGPELLIRYENEEAVDDSQLPKDRFSAERLKGVDSTLKIQPAELGDSAVYLCASSLVGGGTEAFFGQGTRLTVV.